This TCR beta chain comes out of a study of monozygotic twins with inflammatory bowel disease. Findings and limits, study-wide: Inverse Simpson values showed less TCRbeta diversity in IBD patients than in their healthy co-twins.

The germline CDR1 and CDR2 sequences are KGHDR and SFDVKD. The CDR3 has 18 residues. As regards this clonotype: Its specificity is not known.

UMIs that had a 6-nucleotide sample barcode were put in using template switching. For each CDR3 protein, TCRdb gives one entry from its re-call of the 5' RACE reads, without DNA. This repertoire includes around 100,000 distinct CDR3 sequences. This chain connects TRBV24-1 to TRBJ2-2. The sample taken for sequencing was blood. The sequence was obtained from a human donor with ulcerative colitis or Crohn's disease, or a healthy co-twin of an affected twin (not recorded which). The CDR3 loop reads CATSPPWNTIRNTGELFF.